Listed here are 24 T cell receptor beta chains from one sample, sequenced in a study of technical replicates of blood from a few donors. Clones were sequenced by immunoSEQ multiplex PCR, and TCRdb holds only the in-frame ones, with some missing. This sample has around 49,000 clones; 90% to 96% occur once, and the top ten carry 0.39%. What was sequenced was T cells isolated from PBMCs. The receptors come from a human donor in good health.

The chain uses TRBV2 and TRBJ1-3; possibly TRBD1 for D (5 bases). This CDR3 has 19 residues. The V and J ends lost 2 bases and 0 bases respectively, with 20 bases between them. Germline-derived CDR1 and CDR2 are SNHLY and FYNNEI. The CDR3 region has the DNA TGTGCCAGCAGTGAATTGGGGGAGGGAGGGATTAGCTCTGGAAACACCATATATTTT. Protein sequence: CASSELGEGGISSGNTIYF.

The genes are TRBV14 and TRBJ2-3; D gene uncertain. CDR3 length equals 19 residues. The V gene lost 1 base and the J gene lost 0 bases, with 20 bases spanning the gap. CDR1 and CDR2 (germline): SGHDN, FVKESK. The CDR3 nucleotides read TGTGCCAGCAGCCAAGCGTATATTGGTCGTGCCTATAGCACAGATACGCAGTATTTT. This codes for CASSQAYIGRAYSTDTQYF.

The chain is built from TRBV5-1 and TRBJ2-1, with a tentative D call TRBD1 (6 bases). The CDR3 sequence is 15 residues long. Trimming shortened V by 2 bases and J by 5 bases, and 14 bases separated the two germline ends. Germline CDR1 reads SGHRS; CDR2 reads YFSETQ. The DNA of the CDR3 is TGCGCCAGCAGCTTCTTTCAGGGGACGAACAATGAGCAGTTCTTC. Translated: CASSFFQGTNNEQFF.

The CDR3 spells CASSLSIGENTEAFF. CDR3 coding DNA: TGTGCCAGCAGCTTATCTATAGGGGAGAACACTGAAGCTTTCTTT. The gene calls are TRBV11-2 and TRBJ1-1; perhaps TRBD1 as D (5 bases). Trimming cost V 2 bases and J 1 base, with 11 bases left between them. CDR1 is SGHAT, CDR2 FQNNGV, per germline. The CDR3 extends over 15 amino acids.

The V call is TRBV9, the J call TRBJ1-4; 7 bases map to TRBD1. There are 14 residues in the CDR3. CDR1 and CDR2 from the germline V gene are SGDLS and YYNGEE. V shed 4 bases and J 7 bases; nucleotides not matched to a gene: 7. The CDR3 region has the DNA TGTGCCAGCAGCCAACGACAGGGCGGTGAAAAACTGTTTTTT. This gives the protein CASSQRQGGEKLFF.

The rearrangement joins TRBV6-5 to TRBJ2-4; D gene unclear. The CDR3 totals 11 residues. Germline lookup yields CDR1 MNHEY and CDR2 SVGAGI. V was shortened by 10 bases and J by 9 bases, with 13 bases between the two germline ends. The chain's CDR3 is CATQGSGIQYF. The CDR3 nucleotides are TGTGCCACCCAAGGTTCAGGCATTCAGTACTTC.

This clone has only a few counts. The rearrangement joins TRBV9 to TRBJ2-1; possible D gene TRBD2, 6 bases. The CDR3 runs to 16 residues. V was shortened by 0 bases and J by 3 bases, with 13 bases between the two germline ends. CDR1 is SGDLS and CDR2 is YYNGEE in the germline V gene. CDR3 sequence (DNA): TGTGCCAGCAGCGTAGGGGCTAGCGAACTCTACAATGAGCAGTTCTTC. Amino acids: CASSVGASELYNEQFF.

This clone was recorded only once. The V and J genes are TRBV11-3 and TRBJ1-1; D uncertain. Germline assignment: CDR1 SGHNT and CDR2 YENEEA. The CDR3 runs to 12 residues. Trimming removed 1 base at V and 6 bases at J, with 6 bases between. The CDR3 DNA sequence: TGTGCCAGCAGCTTAGCAACAGCTGAAGCTTTCTTT. It yields the protein CASSLATAEAFF.

CDR3 sequence: CASSPLLGGTDTQYF. In DNA form, the CDR3 reads TGTGCCAGCTCACCTCTGCTCGGGGGCACAGATACGCAGTATTTT. V and J are TRBV18 and TRBJ2-3; perhaps TRBD2 as D (5 bases). This CDR3 spans 15 amino acids. Germline values: CDR1 KGHSH, CDR2 LQKENI. Trimming stripped 3 bases from V and 1 base from J, with 11 bases between. The full variable domain, with the rest looked up from reference TRBV18 and TRBJ2-3, is NAGVMQNPRHLVRRRGQEARLRCSPMKGHSHVYWYRQLPEEGLKFMVYLQKENIIDESGMPKERFSAEFPKEGPSILRIQQVVRGDSAAYFCASSPLLGGTDTQYFGPGTRLTVL.

This chain joins TRBV6-6 and TRBJ1-4; the D gene is possibly TRBD1 (6 bases). The CDR3 loop spans 14 amino acids. Trimming pared 0 bases from V and 7 bases from J, leaving 9 bases between. In germline, CDR1 is MNHNY, CDR2 SVGAGI (reference sequence). The CDR3 spells CASSYSGRGEKLFF. CDR3 DNA sequence: TGTGCCAGCAGTTACTCTGGCAGGGGTGAAAAACTGTTTTTT.

This clone appeared a few times. CDR3 in DNA: TGTGCCAGCAGGACAGGGGCGCCCTCCTACGAGCAGTACTTC. Its protein product is CASRTGAPSYEQYF. The chain combines TRBV6-1 with TRBJ2-7, with 8 bases fitting TRBD1. This CDR3 region has 14 residues. V shed 6 bases and J 0 bases; nucleotides not matched to a gene: 4. Germline V gene sequence: CDR1 MNHNS, CDR2 SASEGT.

This clone showed up just once. The chain recombines TRBV2 with TRBJ1-4; D unresolved. Between the trimmed V and J ends, which lost 8 bases and 0 bases, there was a span of 10 bases. CDR3 length equals 14 residues. The germline V gene encodes CDR1 SNHLY and CDR2 FYNNEI. The CDR3 protein is CASRLGATNEKLFF. Written as DNA, the CDR3 is TGTGCCAGCCGCCTCGGAGCAACTAATGAAAAACTGTTTTTT.

The chain links TRBV7-8 to TRBJ2-3; a weak D match, TRBD1 (6 bases). The germline V and J ends were trimmed by 5 bases and 3 bases, with 15 bases remaining between them. The CDR3 has 15 amino acids. Germline V lookup: CDR1 SGHVS, CDR2 FQNEAQ. CDR3 sequence: CASSPLTGGTDTQYF. CDR3 nucleotide sequence: TGTGCCAGCAGCCCTTTGACAGGCGGAACAGATACGCAGTATTTT.

The rearrangement joins TRBV27 to TRBJ1-1, with 7 positions matching TRBD1. The CDR3 contains 15 residues. Germline CDR1 is MNHEY and CDR2 is SMNVEV (reference sequence). V gave up 0 bases and J gave up 3 bases; unmatched junction bases: 4. CDR3 bases: TGTGCCAGCAGTTTATCGGTCACAGGGGACACTGAAGCTTTCTTT. This translates into CASSLSVTGDTEAFF.

The gene calls are TRBV2 and TRBJ2-7; 10 bases map to TRBD2. CDR1 is SNHLY and CDR2 is FYNNEI in the germline V gene. J lost 5 bases, V lost 3 bases, and 16 bases had no gene match. The CDR3 is 18 amino acids. CDR3 bases: TGTGCCAGCAGTGAGTACGTAGGGACTAGCGTATTTCATAACGAGCAGTACTTC. It encodes CASSEYVGTSVFHNEQYF.

The chain uses TRBV18 and TRBJ1-1; D unclear. V was cut by 7 bases and J by 3 bases, with 9 bases left in between. Germline V gives CDR1 KGHSH, CDR2 LQKENI. The CDR3 sequence is 12 residues long. The CDR3 DNA reads TGTGCCAGCTTTGTGGTAGACACTGAAGCTTTCTTT. Encoded protein: CASFVVDTEAFF.

This chain connects TRBV12-5 to TRBJ2-3; TRBD2 matches at 7 bases. Germline V CDR1 and CDR2: LGHNT, FRNRAP. The CDR3 length is 16 residues. The J segment lost 4 bases and the V segment lost 6 bases, leaving 13 bases of the junction unmatched. CDR3 nucleotides: TGTGCTAGTGGGCCCGGACTAGTAGGGTTCTCAGATACGCAGTATTTT. This gives the protein CASGPGLVGFSDTQYF.

The V call is TRBV28, the J call TRBJ1-1; D may be TRBD1 (5 bases). This CDR3 is 14 amino acids long. CDR1 is MDHEN and CDR2 is SYDVKM in the germline V gene. V was trimmed by 2 bases and J by 8 bases, leaving 15 bases between them. CDR3 DNA: TGTGCCAGCAGTTTAGGGCAGGGATCAACAGAAGCTTTCTTT. Amino acid sequence: CASSLGQGSTEAFF.

The V call is TRBV19, the J call TRBJ2-7, with D perhaps matching TRBD1 (5 bases). In germline, CDR1 is LNHDA, CDR2 SQIVND (reference sequence). CDR3 length equals 14 residues. V lost 5 bases to trimming and J lost 0 bases, with 11 bases between them. This CDR3 is CASSPHRSSYEQYF. The CDR3 bases are TGTGCCAGTAGTCCCCACAGGAGCTCCTACGAGCAGTACTTC.

The chain combines TRBV7-8 with TRBJ2-7, with 8 bases identical to TRBD2. Trimming cost V 4 bases and J 0 bases; bases outside gene matches: 5. Germline CDR1 reads SGHVS; CDR2 reads FQNEAQ. CDR3 length: 15 amino acids. The CDR3 DNA is TGTGCCAGCAGCTCGGGACTAGAGACCTCCTACGAGCAGTACTTC. Its protein is CASSSGLETSYEQYF.

The V call is TRBV7-9, the J call TRBJ1-1; D may be TRBD1 (5 bases). Germline V gene sequence: CDR1 SEHNR, CDR2 FQNEAQ (reference sequence). V lost 2 bases and J lost 1, with 11 bases in between. The CDR3 consists of 15 residues. The CDR3 is CASSLSRQGNTEAFF. The CDR3 DNA is TGTGCCAGCAGCTTATCGCGGCAGGGGAACACTGAAGCTTTCTTT. The full variable domain, rest sourced from reference TRBV7-9 and TRBJ1-1, is DTGVSQNPRHKITKRGQNVTFRCDPISEHNRLYWYRQTLGQGPEFLTYFQNEAQLEKSRLLSDRFSAERPKGSFSTLEIQRTEQGDSAMYLCASSLSRQGNTEAFFGQGTRLTVV.

The chain uses TRBV27 and TRBJ2-7, with TRBD2 matching over 7 bases. CDR3 length equals 16 residues. Trimming took 5 bases from V and 0 from J; bases not matched to a gene: 10. Germline V gene data show CDR1 as MNHEY and CDR2 as SMNVEV (reference sequence). The CDR3 coding sequence is TGTGCCAGCAGTCCCTCGTCCGGGACTAACTCCTACGAGCAGTACTTC. This codes for CASSPSSGTNSYEQYF.

This chain links TRBV9 with TRBJ1-1; TRBD1 agrees at 7 bases. Per the germline V gene, CDR1 is SGDLS and CDR2 is YYNGEE. Trimming at V came to 3 bases and at J to 2 bases, leaving 4 bases not matched to a gene. The CDR3 sequence is 14 residues long. The CDR3 DNA reads as TGTGCCAGCAGCGCCCGGGACAGCAACACTGAAGCTTTCTTT. Translated: CASSARDSNTEAFF.

This sequence joins TRBV21-1 and TRBJ1-2; TRBD1, the D gene given by the table, was not confirmed from the DNA. TRBV21-1 is reported as a pseudogene. There are 16 residues in the CDR3. DNA of the CDR3: TGTGCCAGCAGCAGTAATCATTCACAGGCGTTAAGTGGCTACACCTTC. Translation gives CASSSNHSQALSGYTF.